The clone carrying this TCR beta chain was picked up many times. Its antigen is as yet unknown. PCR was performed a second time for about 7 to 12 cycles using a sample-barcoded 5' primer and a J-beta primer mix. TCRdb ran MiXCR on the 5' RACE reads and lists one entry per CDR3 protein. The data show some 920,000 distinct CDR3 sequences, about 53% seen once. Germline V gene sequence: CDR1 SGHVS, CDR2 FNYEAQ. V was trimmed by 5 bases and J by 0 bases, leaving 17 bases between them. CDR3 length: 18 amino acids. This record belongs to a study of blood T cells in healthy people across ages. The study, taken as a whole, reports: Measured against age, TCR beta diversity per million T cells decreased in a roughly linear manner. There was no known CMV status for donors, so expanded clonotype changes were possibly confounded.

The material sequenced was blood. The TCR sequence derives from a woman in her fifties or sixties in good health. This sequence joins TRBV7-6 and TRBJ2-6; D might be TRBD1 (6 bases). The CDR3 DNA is TGTGCCAGCAGCCCCCAACAGGGATTGAGCTCTGGGGCCAACGTCCTGACTTTC. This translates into CASSPQQGLSSGANVLTF.